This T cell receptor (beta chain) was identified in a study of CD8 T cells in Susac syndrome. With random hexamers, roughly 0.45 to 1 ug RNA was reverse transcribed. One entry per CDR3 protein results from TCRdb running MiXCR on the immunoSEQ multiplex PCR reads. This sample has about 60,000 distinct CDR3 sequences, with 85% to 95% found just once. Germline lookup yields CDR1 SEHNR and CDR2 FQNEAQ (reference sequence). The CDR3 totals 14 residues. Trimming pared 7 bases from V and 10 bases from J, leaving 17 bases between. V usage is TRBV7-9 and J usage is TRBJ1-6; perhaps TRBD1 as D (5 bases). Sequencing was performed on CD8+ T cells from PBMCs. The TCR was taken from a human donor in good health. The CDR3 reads CASTQTDPESPLHF. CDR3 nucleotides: TGTGCCAGCACCCAGACAGACCCTGAATCACCCCTCCACTTT.